These T cell receptor beta chains were read from a single sample in a study of blood T cells in healthy people across ages. TCRdb re-derived calls from the 5' RACE reads in MiXCR, one entry per CDR3 protein. The sample carries about 1.7 million distinct CDR3 sequences, 28% recorded once. The specimen was blood. The receptors here all came from a woman between 25 and 40 years old in good health. The CDR3 runs from the conserved cysteine through the conserved F or W. D genes are given only for firm matches. Expanded clones get a size class; other rows say once, few or many, or leave the size out.

DNA: TGTGCCAGCAGTTCGTCGCGCGGGAGGGAGTCAAATGAGCAGTTCTTC
CDR3: CASSSSRGRESNEQFF
V: TRBV25-1
D: TRBD2
size: many
J: TRBJ2-1

DNA: TGTGCCAGCAGTGAATTGGCAGGGGGCTATAATTCACCCCTCCACTTT
CDR3: CASSELAGGYNSPLHF
V: TRBV2
D: TRBD1
size: few
J: TRBJ1-6

DNA: TGCGCCAGCAGCCCAGACGGCCGCGGTGATCAGCCCCAGCATTTT
CDR3: CASSPDGRGDQPQHF
V: TRBV5-1
D: NA
size: NA
J: TRBJ1-5

DNA: TGTGCCAGCAGCCGGGACAGGTCCCTTCCCCAGCATTTT
CDR3: CASSRDRSLPQHF
V: TRBV3-1
D: TRBD1
size: few
J: TRBJ1-5

DNA: TGCGCCAGCAGTGAGTCCGAGTCTTACGGCTACACCTTC
CDR3: CASSESESYGYTF
V: TRBV10-1
D: NA
size: many
J: TRBJ1-2

DNA: TGTGCCAGCAGCACCGGACTAGCGCTACCCTGGGGAGATACGCAGTATTTT
CDR3: CASSTGLALPWGDTQYF
V: TRBV7-2
D: TRBD2
size: NA
J: TRBJ2-3

DNA: TGTGCCAGCAGTGGGACTCAGACGGGCTCCTACGAGCAGTACTTC
CDR3: CASSGTQTGSYEQYF
V: TRBV6-6
D: NA
size: few
J: TRBJ2-7

DNA: TGTGCCGCAAGGGGGGGGACCGGACAGGGAGGTCTGGTGCAGTACTTC
CDR3: CAARGGTGQGGLVQYF
V: TRBV6-5
D: NA
size: NA
J: TRBJ2-5

DNA: TGCAGTGCTAGTAACGGACATGGCTACACCTTC
CDR3: CSASNGHGYTF
V: TRBV20-1
D: NA
size: many
J: TRBJ1-2

DNA: TGTGCCAGCAGCAAAAAGTGGCTGAGGCGAGAGACCCAGTACTTC
CDR3: CASSKKWLRRETQYF
V: TRBV21-1
D: NA
size: few
J: TRBJ2-5

DNA: TGTGCCAGCAGCTATGGCCAAGTGGACAGGGAAAACACCATATATTTT
CDR3: CASSYGQVDRENTIYF
V: TRBV7-9
D: TRBD1
size: NA
J: TRBJ1-3

DNA: TGTGCCAGCAGCGCCTACGGGACTAGCGGGGACAATGAGCAGTTCTTC
CDR3: CASSAYGTSGDNEQFF
V: TRBV9
D: TRBD2
size: NA
J: TRBJ2-1

DNA: TGTGCCAGCAGTCGTTTCCGGGATGAGCAGTTCTTC
CDR3: CASSRFRDEQFF
V: TRBV7-9
D: NA
size: NA
J: TRBJ2-1

DNA: TGCGCCAGCAGCCAAGGGGTAGTCTACGAGCAGTACTTC
CDR3: CASSQGVVYEQYF
V: TRBV4-1
D: NA
size: many
J: TRBJ2-7

DNA: TGTGCCAGCAGTTACTCGGTCCATTATGGCCACACCTTC
CDR3: CASSYSVHYGHTF
V: TRBV6-2/TRBV6-3
D: NA
size: few
J: TRBJ1-2

DNA: TGTGCCAGCAGCAGGGACAGGATCAACTACACCTTC
CDR3: CASSRDRINYTF
V: TRBV7-3
D: TRBD1
size: NA
J: TRBJ1-2

DNA: TGTGCCAGCAGAGACGTATACGCTAGCACAGATACGCAGTATTTT
CDR3: CASRDVYASTDTQYF
V: TRBV7-4
D: NA
size: NA
J: TRBJ2-3

DNA: TGTGCCAGCAGAAAGGGCACCTGCGAGCAGTACTTC
CDR3: CASRKGTCEQYF
V: TRBV6-2/TRBV6-3
D: NA
size: NA
J: TRBJ2-7

DNA: TGCAGCGGGAGGACAGGGAATGGCGACAATGAGCGGTTCTTC
CDR3: CSGRTGNGDNERFF
V: TRBV29-1
D: TRBD1
size: few
J: TRBJ2-1

DNA: TGTGCCAGCAGCCAATTGACGAGTAACTACGAGCAGTACTTC
CDR3: CASSQLTSNYEQYF
V: TRBV3-1
D: NA
size: few
J: TRBJ2-7

DNA: TGTGCTAGTGGTTTTGTTGGGGCCAACGTCCTGACTTTC
CDR3: CASGFVGANVLTF
V: TRBV12-5
D: NA
size: NA
J: TRBJ2-6

DNA: TGTGCCAGCAGTTATGGCGTCGGGACCTCAGTAGGAAAACTGTTTTTT
CDR3: CASSYGVGTSVGKLFF
V: TRBV6-6
D: NA
size: NA
J: TRBJ1-4

DNA: TGTGTCAGCAGTGCCCAGTACGGTAGTCAGCCCCAGCATTTT
CDR3: CVSSAQYGSQPQHF
V: TRBV12-3/TRBV12-4
D: NA
size: NA
J: TRBJ1-5

DNA: TGCGCCAGCAGCTCGACTCCTCCCCGGGGCCGTAGCACAGATACGCAGTATTTT
CDR3: CASSSTPPRGRSTDTQYF
V: TRBV5-1
D: NA
size: NA
J: TRBJ2-3

DNA: TGCAGTGCTAGAGCGTTTAGCGGGAGGAAGGAGACCCAGTACTTC
CDR3: CSARAFSGRKETQYF
V: TRBV20-1
D: TRBD2
size: NA
J: TRBJ2-5

DNA: TGTGCCAGCAGCTCCAGCGGAGGGGCAGGGGGTTTAAGCTCCTATAATTCACCCCTCCACTTT
CDR3: CASSSSGGAGGLSSYNSPLHF
V: TRBV7-8
D: TRBD1
size: NA
J: TRBJ1-6

DNA: TGTGCCAGCCAGGACGCGGGAAACATTCAGTACTTC
CDR3: CASQDAGNIQYF
V: TRBV6-5
D: NA
size: NA
J: TRBJ2-4

DNA: TGTGCCAGCAGTGAGGAACAGGGGACAGACAATGAGCAGTTCTTC
CDR3: CASSEEQGTDNEQFF
V: TRBV2
D: TRBD1
size: NA
J: TRBJ2-1

DNA: TGTGCCAGCAGCTCCTCAAGTCTCAGGGAGACCCAGTACTTC
CDR3: CASSSSSLRETQYF
V: TRBV7-9
D: NA
size: NA
J: TRBJ2-5

DNA: TGCAGTGCTAGATTCAGGGTCTATGGCTACACCTTC
CDR3: CSARFRVYGYTF
V: TRBV20-1
D: NA
size: NA
J: TRBJ1-2

DNA: TGCAGTGCTAGAGATCAGTCGGGGGGGGGCTATGGCTACACCTTC
CDR3: CSARDQSGGGYGYTF
V: TRBV20-1
D: NA
size: few
J: TRBJ1-2

DNA: TGCGCCAGCAGCTTGCGGCAGGGGGCAGGTGGTGGCTACACCTTC
CDR3: CASSLRQGAGGGYTF
V: TRBV5-1
D: TRBD1
size: few
J: TRBJ1-2

DNA: TGCACCAGCAGCCAAGCCGGAGTTTCTGGGGCCAACGTCCTGACTTTC
CDR3: CTSSQAGVSGANVLTF
V: TRBV4-1
D: NA
size: few
J: TRBJ2-6

DNA: TGTGCCAGCAGCCATCCACCCTATAGCGGGAGGGCCCGCTGGGAGCAGTTCTTC
CDR3: CASSHPPYSGRARWEQFF
V: TRBV7-2
D: TRBD2
size: few
J: TRBJ2-1

DNA: TGTGCCAGCAGCGTTTCATGGACTGCGACCGAGCAGTACTTC
CDR3: CASSVSWTATEQYF
V: TRBV9
D: NA
size: few
J: TRBJ2-7

DNA: TGTGCCATCAGTGGGACAGGTGAAGCTTTCTTT
CDR3: CAISGTGEAFF
V: TRBV10-3
D: TRBD1
size: few
J: TRBJ1-1

DNA: TGTGCCAGCAGTACAGGGGCAGGGGCTAACTATGGCTACACCTTC
CDR3: CASSTGAGANYGYTF
V: TRBV6-5
D: TRBD1
size: many
J: TRBJ1-2

DNA: TGTGCCAGCAGTTACCCCGGGACTAGCGGAAAAGAGACCCAGTACTTC
CDR3: CASSYPGTSGKETQYF
V: TRBV6-5
D: TRBD2
size: few
J: TRBJ2-5

DNA: TGTGCCAGCAAGGGGGTTGGACTAGCCAAGACCCAGTACTTC
CDR3: CASKGVGLAKTQYF
V: TRBV6-5
D: TRBD2
size: NA
J: TRBJ2-5

DNA: TGTGCCAGCAGTTACATGACCGGGACAGGGTTCAATGAGCAGTTCTTC
CDR3: CASSYMTGTGFNEQFF
V: TRBV6-6
D: TRBD1
size: few
J: TRBJ2-1